The 32 T cell receptor beta chains below all came from one sample that was sequenced in a study of cytomegalovirus exposure and HLA in healthy donors. Here immunoSEQ multiplex PCR was the method, and the copy in TCRdb shows in-frame clones only, minus some. This table has roughly 150,000 clones, 85% to 90% appearing once. The sequencing sample was made of PBMCs. All receptors come from a man aged 18 to 29 in good health and CMV-seropositive.

The chain links TRBV19 to TRBJ2-2; D may be TRBD1 (7 bases). Trimming took off 5 bases at V and 7 bases at J, with 17 bases between the two ends. The CDR3 totals 15 residues. Germline CDR1 LNHDA, CDR2 SQIVND (reference sequence). DNA of the CDR3: TGTGCCAGTAGTGGGTTCTCGCGGGACAGCGGGGAGCTGTTTTTT. It encodes CASSGFSRDSGELFF.

V usage is TRBV4-1 and J usage is TRBJ2-5; 10 bases line up with TRBD1. After removal of 1 base from V and 1 base from J, the junction contained 9 bases not matched to a gene. The germline V gene encodes CDR1 MGHRA and CDR2 YSYEKL. CDR3 length: 18 amino acids. The CDR3 sequence: CASSQGTGTGDLQETQYF. The CDR3, as DNA: TGCGCCAGCAGCCAAGGGACCGGGACAGGGGATCTCCAAGAGACCCAGTACTTC.

The chain carries TRBV5-1 and TRBJ1-3; D gene unclear. The ends were cut back, 2 bases at V and 7 bases at J, with 10 bases in the middle. Germline V gene data show CDR1 as SGHRS and CDR2 as YFSETQ. The CDR3 runs 13 residues. CDR3 amino acids: CASSLAPANTIYF. CDR3 nucleotide sequence: TGCGCCAGCAGCTTAGCCCCCGCGAACACCATATATTTT. The whole variable domain, filled in from reference TRBV5-1 and TRBJ1-3, reads KAGVTQTPRYLIKTRGQQVTLSCSPISGHRSVSWYQQTPGQGLQFLFEYFSETQRNKGNFPGRFSGRQFSNSRSEMNVSTLELGDSALYLCASSLAPANTIYFGEGSWLTVV.

V is TRBV7-9 and J is TRBJ1-1; 8 positions agree with TRBD1. Germline assignment: CDR1 SEHNR and CDR2 FQNEAQ (reference sequence). The length of the CDR3 is 17 residues. V lost 1 base and J lost 3; bases outside the gene matches: 10. This CDR3 is CASSLVGQGGMYTEAFF. CDR3 in DNA: TGTGCCAGCAGCTTAGTCGGACAGGGCGGAATGTACACTGAAGCTTTCTTT.

The chain uses TRBV9 and TRBJ2-3; the D gene is possibly TRBD1 (6 bases). This CDR3 spans 14 amino acids. Per germline, CDR1 SGDLS and CDR2 YYNGEE. The V end was cut by 4 bases, the J end by 3 bases, with 12 bases between. DNA of the CDR3: TGTGCCAGCAGCTGGTCACAGGGAACAGATACGCAGTATTTT. Translation gives CASSWSQGTDTQYF. Full variable domain (missing parts from reference TRBV9 and TRBJ2-3): DSGVTQTPKHLITATGQRVTLRCSPRSGDLSVYWYQQSLDQGLQFLIQYYNGEERAKGNILERFSAQQFPDLHSELNLSSLELGDSALYFCASSWSQGTDTQYFGPGTRLTVL.

This rearrangement joins TRBV6-5 to TRBJ2-6, with D possibly matching TRBD2 (6 bases). This CDR3 is 14 amino acids long. Per the germline V gene, CDR1 is MNHEY and CDR2 is SVGAGI. CDR3 coding DNA: TGTGTCTCGGGGGAGATTACTGGGGCCAACGTCCTGACTTTC. Its protein is CVSGEITGANVLTF.

This chain links TRBV7-2 with TRBJ2-7, with 9 bases lining up with TRBD2. CDR3 size: 15 residues. V lost 1 base, J lost 5 bases, and 6 bases stayed unmatched. Germline-derived CDR1 and CDR2 are SGHTA and FQGNSA. The CDR3 region has the DNA TGTGCCAGCAGCTTAGTATCGCGGGAGGGCGACGAGCAGTACTTC. Its translation is CASSLVSREGDEQYF.

The chain uses TRBV18 and TRBJ2-5, with D hard to call. Trimming shortened V by 5 bases and J by 5 bases, and 6 bases separated the two germline ends. This CDR3 is built from 11 residues. The V gene's germline CDR1 is KGHSH and CDR2 LQKENI. Here the CDR3 DNA reads TGTGCCAGCTCATCGTCCGAGACCCAGTACTTC. It codes for CASSSSETQYF.

This clone showed up just once. This chain uses TRBV6-5 with TRBJ2-5; 10 bases match TRBD2. The germline gives CDR1 MNHEY, CDR2 SVGAGI. This CDR3 has 16 residues. V lost 1 base to trimming and J lost 2 bases; unmatched junction nucleotides: 4. CDR3 coding DNA: TGTGCCAGCAGTTACTTGACTAGCGGGTTTCAAGAGACCCAGTACTTC. Amino acids: CASSYLTSGFQETQYF.

This clone has more than one count but fewer than ten. This chain uses TRBV7-6 with TRBJ2-2; D is uncertain. The CDR3 has 13 residues. The germline V gene encodes CDR1 SGHVS and CDR2 FNYEAQ. Trimming shortened V by 4 bases and J by 5 bases, and 8 bases separated the two germline ends. DNA for the CDR3: TGTGCCAGCAGCTCTGGGCCTACCGGGGAGCTGTTTTTT. Its protein product is CASSSGPTGELFF. Full variable domain (rest looked up from reference TRBV7-6 and TRBJ2-2): GAGVSQSPRYKVTKRGQDVALRCDPISGHVSLYWYRQALGQGPEFLTYFNYEAQQDKSGLPNDRFSAERPEGSISTLTIQRTEQRDSAMYRCASSSGPTGELFFGEGSRLTVL.

V is TRBV2 and J is TRBJ2-7, with D possibly matching TRBD2 (5 bases). Trimming removed 5 bases at V and 6 bases at J, with 14 bases between. Germline V gives CDR1 SNHLY, CDR2 FYNNEI. CDR3 length: 13 residues. The CDR3 spells CASSPGNLGEQYF. The CDR3 coding sequence is TGTGCCAGCAGTCCCGGGAACTTGGGCGAGCAGTACTTC.

The chain uses TRBV19 and TRBJ1-1; 10 bases line up with TRBD1. After removal of 7 bases from V and 2 bases from J, the junction contained 16 bases not matched to a gene. CDR3 size: 18 residues. Germline V gene sequence: CDR1 LNHDA, CDR2 SQIVND (reference sequence). The CDR3 reads CASTPGQGKNRVNTEAFF. The DNA for the CDR3 is TGTGCCAGTACCCCGGGACAGGGGAAAAATCGGGTCAACACTGAAGCTTTCTTT.

This chain uses TRBV16 with TRBJ1-5; D possibly corresponds to TRBD1 (5 bases). The CDR3 length is 14 residues. The V gene lost 1 base and the J gene lost 9 bases, with 13 bases spanning the gap. Germline CDR1 is KGHSY and CDR2 is FQNENV. The CDR3 DNA follows: TGTGCCAGCAGCCAATTGGGGGGGGTGAGGCCCCAGCATTTT. This gives the protein CASSQLGGVRPQHF. Full variable domain (missing parts from reference TRBV16 and TRBJ1-5): GEEVAQTPKHLVRGEGQKAKLYCAPIKGHSYVFWYQQVLKNEFKFLISFQNENVFDETGMPKERFSAKCLPNSPCSLEIQATKLEDSAVYFCASSQLGGVRPQHFGDGTRLSIL.

The V gene is TRBV7-9, the J gene TRBJ1-4; no reliable D call. Trimming removed 5 bases at V and 8 bases at J, with 9 bases between. This CDR3 region has 12 residues. CDR1 is SEHNR and CDR2 is FQNEAQ in the germline V gene (reference sequence). The CDR3 DNA is TGTGCCAGCAGCCCCGGGTCCGAAAAACTGTTTTTT. This encodes CASSPGSEKLFF.

The rearrangement joins TRBV29-1 to TRBJ2-1; TRBD2 matches 9 bases. Germline lookup yields CDR1 SQVTM and CDR2 ANQGSEA. The CDR3 spans 14 residues. The trim removed 4 bases at V and 7 bases at J, leaving 8 bases unmatched. The CDR3 here is CSVVGSGSLNEQFF. DNA for the CDR3: TGCAGCGTTGTGGGTAGCGGGAGTTTGAATGAGCAGTTCTTC.

CDR3 loop: CASSQEPLTGGFANTIYF. Here the CDR3 DNA reads TGCGCCAGCAGCCAAGAACCTTTGACAGGGGGCTTTGCAAACACCATATATTTT. This rearrangement joins TRBV4-1 to TRBJ1-3, with 10 bases lining up with TRBD1. Germline CDR1 is MGHRA and CDR2 is YSYEKL. V was clipped by 0 bases and J by 6 bases; unmatched bases: 11. The CDR3 has 18 amino acids.

V is TRBV5-1 and J is TRBJ2-1; TRBD2 aligns across 8 bases. The CDR3 sequence is 14 residues long. The germline CDR1 and CDR2 sequences are SGHRS and YFSETQ. J lost 7 bases, V lost 3 bases, and 6 bases had no gene match. The CDR3 sequence: CASSSPAGANEQFF. CDR3 nucleotide sequence: TGCGCCAGCAGCTCCCCAGCGGGAGCGAATGAGCAGTTCTTC.

This chain uses TRBV7-9 with TRBJ2-1; TRBD2 aligns across 15 bases. Germline CDR1 reads SEHNR; CDR2 reads FQNEAQ (reference sequence). The CDR3 runs 16 residues. The V and J ends lost 5 bases and 7 bases, in that order; junction bases with no gene match: 6. DNA for the CDR3: TGTGCCAGCAGCCGAGGGACTAGCGGGAGGTTAAATGAGCAGTTCTTC. This sequence encodes CASSRGTSGRLNEQFF.

The J gene is TRBJ2-3, the V gene TRBV25-1; TRBD1 matches at 7 bases. Trimming cost V 1 base and J 5 bases; bases outside gene matches: 9. The CDR3 has 16 residues. In germline, CDR1 is MGHDK, CDR2 SYGVNS. The CDR3: CASSESGQRMVDTQYF. CDR3 coding DNA: TGTGCCAGCAGTGAATCGGGACAGAGGATGGTAGATACGCAGTATTTT.

The CDR3: CAWILAGGGDTQYF. The CDR3 DNA reads TGTGCCTGGATTTTGGCGGGAGGGGGAGATACGCAGTATTTT. The rearrangement joins TRBV30 to TRBJ2-3; 9 bases agree with TRBD2. Unmatched junction bases numbered 7, after V lost 4 bases and J lost 5 bases. CDR1 and CDR2 (germline): GTSNPN, SVGIG (reference sequence). CDR3 size: 14 residues.

The chain uses TRBV7-8 and TRBJ2-5; TRBD2 matches 8 bases. Per the germline V gene, CDR1 is SGHVS and CDR2 is FQNEAQ. CDR3 length: 19 amino acids. The J segment lost 1 base and the V segment lost 0 bases, leaving 13 bases of the junction unmatched. The CDR3 loop reads CASSLAGGRTLAGQETQYF. CDR3 nucleotide sequence: TGTGCCAGCAGCTTAGCGGGCGGACGAACCCTAGCGGGCCAAGAGACCCAGTACTTC.

The chain's CDR3 is CASSQDLEKITIYEQYF. The CDR3 nucleotides read TGCGCCAGCAGCCAAGATTTAGAGAAAATCACTATCTACGAGCAGTACTTC. The rearrangement joins TRBV4-1 to TRBJ2-7; no clear D gene. The CDR3 consists of 17 residues. Trimming cost V 0 bases and J 3 bases, with 18 bases left between them. Germline CDR1 MGHRA, CDR2 YSYEKL.

The chain links TRBV6-5 to TRBJ2-1; TRBD2 might be the D (6 bases). The V end was cut by 8 bases, the J end by 4 bases, with 12 bases between. This CDR3 spans 13 amino acids. Germline V gene lookup returns CDR1 MNHEY and CDR2 SVGAGI. The CDR3 loop is CASATSRYNEQFF. CDR3 DNA sequence: TGTGCCAGCGCGACTAGTAGGTACAATGAGCAGTTCTTC.

The chain employs TRBV6-6 and TRBJ2-3, with D possibly TRBD1 on 5 matching bases. The CDR3 runs 14 residues. V dropped 10 bases and J dropped 2 bases, with 16 bases sitting between them. Germline lookup yields CDR1 MNHNY and CDR2 SVGAGI (reference sequence). This CDR3 reads CATTQGYYTDTQYF. CDR3 coding DNA: TGTGCCACCACCCAGGGTTACTACACAGATACGCAGTATTTT.

This chain uses TRBV23-1 with TRBJ2-3; the match to TRBD2 covers 10 bases. TRBV23-1 is an open reading frame, and its role is uncertain. J was trimmed by 5 bases and V by 0 bases; bases with no gene match: 8. The CDR3 extends over 17 amino acids. The chain's CDR3 is CASSQSASGRYGDTQYF. CDR3 bases: TGCGCCAGCAGTCAATCGGCTAGCGGGAGATATGGAGATACGCAGTATTTT.

The chain carries TRBV9 and TRBJ2-3; a possible D gene is TRBD2 (6 bases). The germline V gene has CDR1 SGDLS and CDR2 YYNGEE. The CDR3 length is 16 residues. V gave up 4 bases and J gave up 3 bases, with 18 bases separating them. DNA for the CDR3: TGTGCCAGCAGCTTCACCTCGGGAGTTGGGACAGATACGCAGTATTTT. This codes for CASSFTSGVGTDTQYF.

J is TRBJ1-4 and V is TRBV10-3, with no clear D. Trimming pared 2 bases from V and 8 bases from J, leaving 9 bases between. Germline loops: CDR1 ENHRY, CDR2 SYGVKD. This CDR3 contains 13 residues. The CDR3 here is CAISEETREKLFF. The DNA for the CDR3 is TGTGCCATCAGTGAGGAGACGAGGGAAAAACTGTTTTTT.

The V and J genes are TRBV28 and TRBJ1-2, with 7 bases aligning to TRBD1. The CDR3 runs 13 residues. CDR1 is MDHEN, CDR2 SYDVKM, per germline. J lost 3 bases, V lost 3 bases, and 1 base had no gene match. CDR3 protein: CASSFQGDYGYTF. The CDR3 nucleotides are TGTGCCAGCAGTTTTCAGGGGGACTATGGCTACACCTTC.

This clone was counted a few times. V usage is TRBV10-3 and J usage is TRBJ2-7; 10 bases are shared with TRBD1. The CDR3 sequence is 14 residues long. CDR1 is ENHRY, CDR2 SYGVKD, per germline. Trimming removed 6 bases from V and 4 bases from J; junction bases left unmatched: 6. DNA of the CDR3: TGTGCCATCAGCCCGGGACAGGGGTCGTACGAGCAGTACTTC. Its protein is CAISPGQGSYEQYF.

The chain employs TRBV12-5 and TRBJ2-1; 7 positions agree with TRBD2. Trimming took 6 bases from V and 9 from J; bases not matched to a gene: 5. The V gene's germline CDR1 is LGHNT and CDR2 FRNRAP. The CDR3 totals 12 residues. This CDR3 reads CASGNTSVEQFF. The DNA for the CDR3 is TGTGCTAGTGGCAACACTAGCGTTGAGCAGTTCTTC. The whole variable domain, remainder taken from reference TRBV12-5 and TRBJ2-1, is DARVTQTPRHKVTEMGQEVTMRCQPILGHNTVFWYRQTMMQGLELLAYFRNRAPLDDSGMPKDRFSAEMPDATLATLKIQPSEPRDSAVYFCASGNTSVEQFFGPGTRLTVL.

The rearrangement joins TRBV14 to TRBJ2-7; D is perhaps TRBD2 (6 bases). Trimming took 5 bases from V and 5 from J, leaving 13 bases between them. CDR3 length equals 13 residues. Germline-derived CDR1 and CDR2 are SGHDN and FVKESK. The CDR3 here is CASSRLVFDEQYF. Written as DNA, the CDR3 is TGTGCCAGCAGCAGACTAGTTTTCGACGAGCAGTACTTC.

In this sample, this clone turned up once. The genes are TRBV28 and TRBJ2-7; D is possibly TRBD2 (5 bases). Germline V gives CDR1 MDHEN, CDR2 SYDVKM. Between the trimmed V and J ends, which lost 4 bases and 0 bases, there was a span of 19 bases. This CDR3 spans 17 amino acids. CDR3 DNA sequence: TGTGCCAGCAGTTCCCAACATCGGACGGGGAGCTCCTACGAGCAGTACTTC. Translation: CASSSQHRTGSSYEQYF. The entire variable domain, with the rest obtained from reference TRBV28 and TRBJ2-7, is as follows: DVKVTQSSRYLVKRTGEKVFLECVQDMDHENMFWYRQDPGLGLRLIYFSYDVKMKEKGDIPEGYSVSREKKERFSLILESASTNQTSMYLCASSSQHRTGSSYEQYFGPGTRLTVT.